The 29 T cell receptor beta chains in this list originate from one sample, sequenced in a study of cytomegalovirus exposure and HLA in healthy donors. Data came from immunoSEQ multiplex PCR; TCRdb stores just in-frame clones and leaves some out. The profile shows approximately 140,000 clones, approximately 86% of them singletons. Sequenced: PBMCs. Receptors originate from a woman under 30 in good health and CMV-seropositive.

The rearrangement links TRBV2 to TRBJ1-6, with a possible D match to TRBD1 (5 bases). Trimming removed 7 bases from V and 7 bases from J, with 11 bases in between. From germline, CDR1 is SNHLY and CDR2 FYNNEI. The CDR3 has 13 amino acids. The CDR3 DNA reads TGTGCCAGCATAGGGACTATCAATTCACCCCTCCACTTT. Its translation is CASIGTINSPLHF.

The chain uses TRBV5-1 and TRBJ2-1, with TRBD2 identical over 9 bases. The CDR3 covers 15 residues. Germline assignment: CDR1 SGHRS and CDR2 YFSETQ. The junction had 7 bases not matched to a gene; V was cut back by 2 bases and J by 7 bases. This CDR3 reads CASSFSGGPVNEQFF. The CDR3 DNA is TGCGCCAGCAGCTTTAGCGGGGGCCCCGTTAATGAGCAGTTCTTC.

CDR3 nucleotide sequence: TGTGCCAGCAGCACTAGGGGACAGGGCCGCCGGAGGGGCACAGATACGCAGTATTTT. The encoded protein is CASSTRGQGRRRGTDTQYF. The rearrangement links TRBV7-3 to TRBJ2-3; 9 nucleotides line up with TRBD1. CDR3 length equals 19 residues. The junction had 16 bases not matched to a gene; V was cut back by 5 bases and J by 1 base. In germline, CDR1 is SGHTA, CDR2 FQGTGA.

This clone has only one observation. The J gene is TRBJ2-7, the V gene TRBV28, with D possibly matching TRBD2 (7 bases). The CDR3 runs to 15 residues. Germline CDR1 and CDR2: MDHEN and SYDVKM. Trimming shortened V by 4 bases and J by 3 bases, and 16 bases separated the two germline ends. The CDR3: CASSWLLGGLYEQYF. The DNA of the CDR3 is TGTGCCAGCAGTTGGCTTTTGGGGGGGCTCTACGAGCAGTACTTC.

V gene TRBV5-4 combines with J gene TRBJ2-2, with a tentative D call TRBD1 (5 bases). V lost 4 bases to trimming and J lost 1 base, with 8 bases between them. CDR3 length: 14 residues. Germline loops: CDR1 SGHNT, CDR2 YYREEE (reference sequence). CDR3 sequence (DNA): TGTGCCAGCAGCCCTGGACAGAACACCGGGGAGCTGTTTTTT. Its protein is CASSPGQNTGELFF.

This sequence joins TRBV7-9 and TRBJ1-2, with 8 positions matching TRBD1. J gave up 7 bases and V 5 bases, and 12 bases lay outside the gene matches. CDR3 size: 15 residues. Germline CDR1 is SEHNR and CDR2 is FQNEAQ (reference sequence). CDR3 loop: CASSLGAGGPFGYTF. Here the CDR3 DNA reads TGTGCCAGCAGCCTGGGGGCAGGGGGCCCTTTTGGCTACACCTTC. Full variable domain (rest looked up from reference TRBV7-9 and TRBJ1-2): DTGVSQNPRHKITKRGQNVTFRCDPISEHNRLYWYRQTLGQGPEFLTYFQNEAQLEKSRLLSDRFSAERPKGSFSTLEIQRTEQGDSAMYLCASSLGAGGPFGYTFGSGTRLTVV.

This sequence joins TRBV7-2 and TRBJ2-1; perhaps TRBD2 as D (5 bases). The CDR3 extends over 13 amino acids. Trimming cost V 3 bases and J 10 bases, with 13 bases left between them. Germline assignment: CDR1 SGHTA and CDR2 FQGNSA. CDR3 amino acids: CASSLGITGEQFF. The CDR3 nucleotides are TGTGCCAGCAGCTTGGGGATAACGGGGGAGCAGTTCTTC.

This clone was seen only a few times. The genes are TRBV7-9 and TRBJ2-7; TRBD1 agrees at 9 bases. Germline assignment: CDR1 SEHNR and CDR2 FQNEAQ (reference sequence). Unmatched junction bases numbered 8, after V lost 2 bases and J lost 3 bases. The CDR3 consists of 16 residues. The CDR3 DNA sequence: TGTGCCAGCAGCTTAATATCGTGGGGACAGGGCTACGAGCAGTACTTC. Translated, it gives CASSLISWGQGYEQYF.

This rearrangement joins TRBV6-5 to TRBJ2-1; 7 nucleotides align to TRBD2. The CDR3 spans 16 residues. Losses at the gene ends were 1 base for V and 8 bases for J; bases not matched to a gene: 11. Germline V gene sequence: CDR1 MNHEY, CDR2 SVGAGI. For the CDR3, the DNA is TGTGCCAGCAGTTACTTAAAGGGACTACCGCGATATGAGCAGTTCTTC. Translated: CASSYLKGLPRYEQFF.

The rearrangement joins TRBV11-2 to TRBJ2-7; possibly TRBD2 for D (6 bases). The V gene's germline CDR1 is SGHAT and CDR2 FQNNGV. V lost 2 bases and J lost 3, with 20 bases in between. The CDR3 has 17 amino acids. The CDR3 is CASSLKSGVMRFYEQYF. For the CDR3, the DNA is TGTGCCAGCAGCTTAAAGTCGGGGGTAATGCGGTTCTACGAGCAGTACTTC. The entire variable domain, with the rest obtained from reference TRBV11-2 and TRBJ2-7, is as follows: EAGVAQSPRYKIIEKRQSVAFWCNPISGHATLYWYQQILGQGPKLLIQFQNNGVVDDSQLPKDRFSAERLKGVDSTLKIQPAKLEDSAVYLCASSLKSGVMRFYEQYFGPGTRLTVT.

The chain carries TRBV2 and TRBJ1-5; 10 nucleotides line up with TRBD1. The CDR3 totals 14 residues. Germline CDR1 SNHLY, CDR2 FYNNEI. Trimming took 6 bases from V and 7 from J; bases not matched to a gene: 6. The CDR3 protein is CASRPGQGTQPQHF. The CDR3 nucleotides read TGTGCCAGCAGGCCGGGACAGGGGACCCAGCCCCAGCATTTT.

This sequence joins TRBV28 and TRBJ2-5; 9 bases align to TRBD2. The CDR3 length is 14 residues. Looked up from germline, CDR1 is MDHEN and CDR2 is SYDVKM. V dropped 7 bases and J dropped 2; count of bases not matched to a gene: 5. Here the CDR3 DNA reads TGTGCCAGCAATCGCGGGGGGGTGCAAGAGACCCAGTACTTC. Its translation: CASNRGGVQETQYF.

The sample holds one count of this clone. DNA of the CDR3: TGCGCCAGCAGCCAAGTTCCCCCAGGGGGCGGTGGCTACACCTTC. This sequence encodes CASSQVPPGGGGYTF. This chain uses TRBV4-1 with TRBJ1-2, with 8 bases aligning to TRBD1. Germline CDR1 reads MGHRA; CDR2 reads YSYEKL. The CDR3 spans 15 residues. The V gene end was trimmed by 1 base and the J gene end by 7 bases; junction bases not matched to a gene: 8.

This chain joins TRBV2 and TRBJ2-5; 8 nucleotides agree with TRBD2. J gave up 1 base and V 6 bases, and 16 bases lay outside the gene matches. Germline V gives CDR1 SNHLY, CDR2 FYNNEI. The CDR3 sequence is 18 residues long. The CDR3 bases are TGTGCCAGCAGGTCCGGAAGGGTAGCGGGACTCGTCCAAGAGACCCAGTACTTC. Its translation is CASRSGRVAGLVQETQYF. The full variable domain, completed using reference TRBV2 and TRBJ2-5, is EPEVTQTPSHQVTQMGQEVILRCVPISNHLYFYWYRQILGQKVEFLVSFYNNEISEKSEIFDDQFSVERPDGSNFTLKIRSTKLEDSAMYFCASRSGRVAGLVQETQYFGPGTRLLVL.

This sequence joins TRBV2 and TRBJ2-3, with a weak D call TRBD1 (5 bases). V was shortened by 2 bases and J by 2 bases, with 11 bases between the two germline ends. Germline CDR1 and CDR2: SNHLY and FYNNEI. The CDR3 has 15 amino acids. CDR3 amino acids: CASSEIGQLTDTQYF. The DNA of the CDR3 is TGTGCCAGCAGTGAAATCGGACAACTCACAGATACGCAGTATTTT.

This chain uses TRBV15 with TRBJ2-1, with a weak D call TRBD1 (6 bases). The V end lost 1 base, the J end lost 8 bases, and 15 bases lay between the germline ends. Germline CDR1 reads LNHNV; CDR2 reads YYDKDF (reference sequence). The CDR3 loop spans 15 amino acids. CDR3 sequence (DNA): TGTGCCACCAGCAGAGGGGGGCAGGGGTCCCATGAGCAGTTCTTC. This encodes CATSRGGQGSHEQFF.

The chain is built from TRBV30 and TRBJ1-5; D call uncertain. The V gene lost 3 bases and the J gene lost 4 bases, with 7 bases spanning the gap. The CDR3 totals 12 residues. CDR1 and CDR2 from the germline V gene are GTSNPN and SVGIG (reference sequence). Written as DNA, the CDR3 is TGTGCCTGGAGCGCAGGAAATCAGCCCCAGCATTTT. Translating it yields CAWSAGNQPQHF.

This chain's CDR3 is CASSKDRKGYGYTF. As DNA, the CDR3 is TGTGCCAGCAGCAAGGACAGAAAAGGGTATGGCTACACCTTC. The J gene is TRBJ1-2, the V gene TRBV7-2; TRBD1 might be the D (6 bases). V lost 5 bases and J lost 5, with 15 bases in between. Germline V CDR1 and CDR2: SGHTA, FQGNSA. The CDR3 runs 14 residues.

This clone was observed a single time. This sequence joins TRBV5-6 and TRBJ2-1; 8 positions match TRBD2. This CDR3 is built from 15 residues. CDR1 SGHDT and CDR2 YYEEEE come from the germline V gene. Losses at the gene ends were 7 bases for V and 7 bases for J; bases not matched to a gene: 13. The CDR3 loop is CASDHPSGGYNEQFF. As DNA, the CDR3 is TGTGCCAGCGACCACCCCAGCGGGGGATATAATGAGCAGTTCTTC.

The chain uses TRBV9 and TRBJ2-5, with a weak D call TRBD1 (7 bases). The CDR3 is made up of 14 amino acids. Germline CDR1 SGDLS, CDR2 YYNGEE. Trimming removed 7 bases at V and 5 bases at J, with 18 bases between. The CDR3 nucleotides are TGTGCCAGCGCGCGAGACTCAGGGGGGGAGACCCAGTACTTC. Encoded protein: CASARDSGGETQYF. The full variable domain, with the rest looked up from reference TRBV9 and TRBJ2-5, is DSGVTQTPKHLITATGQRVTLRCSPRSGDLSVYWYQQSLDQGLQFLIQYYNGEERAKGNILERFSAQQFPDLHSELNLSSLELGDSALYFCASARDSGGETQYFGPGTRLLVL.

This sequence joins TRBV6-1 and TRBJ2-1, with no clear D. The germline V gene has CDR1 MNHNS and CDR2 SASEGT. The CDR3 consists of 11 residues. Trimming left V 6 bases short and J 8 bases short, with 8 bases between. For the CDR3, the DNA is TGTGCCAGCAGCGTAGTTTATGAGCAGTTCTTC. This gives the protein CASSVVYEQFF.

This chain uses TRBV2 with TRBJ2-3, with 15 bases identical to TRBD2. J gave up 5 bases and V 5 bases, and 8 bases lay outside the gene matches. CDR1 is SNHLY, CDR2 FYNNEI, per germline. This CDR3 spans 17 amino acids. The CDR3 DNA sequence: TGTGCCAGCAGTAACGGACTAGCGGGAGGGGGACGAGATACGCAGTATTTT. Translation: CASSNGLAGGGRDTQYF.

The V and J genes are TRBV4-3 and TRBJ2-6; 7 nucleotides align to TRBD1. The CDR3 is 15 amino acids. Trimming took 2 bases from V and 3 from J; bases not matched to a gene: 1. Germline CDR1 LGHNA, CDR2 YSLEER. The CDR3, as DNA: TGCGCCAGCAGCCAAACAGGGGTTGGGGCCAACGTCCTGACTTTC. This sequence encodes CASSQTGVGANVLTF.

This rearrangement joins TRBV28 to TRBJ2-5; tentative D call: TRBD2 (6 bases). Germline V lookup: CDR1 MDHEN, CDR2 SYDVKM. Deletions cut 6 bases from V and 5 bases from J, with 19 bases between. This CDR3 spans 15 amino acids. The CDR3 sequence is CASRLHGSTGETQYF. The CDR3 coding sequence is TGTGCCAGCAGACTACACGGGAGTACGGGGGAGACCCAGTACTTC.

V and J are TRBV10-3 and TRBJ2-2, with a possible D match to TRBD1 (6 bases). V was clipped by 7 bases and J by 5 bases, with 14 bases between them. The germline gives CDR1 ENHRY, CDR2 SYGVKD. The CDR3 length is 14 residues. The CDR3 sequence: CAIMGTGLTGELFF. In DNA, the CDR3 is TGTGCCATCATGGGAACAGGGTTGACCGGGGAGCTGTTTTTT.

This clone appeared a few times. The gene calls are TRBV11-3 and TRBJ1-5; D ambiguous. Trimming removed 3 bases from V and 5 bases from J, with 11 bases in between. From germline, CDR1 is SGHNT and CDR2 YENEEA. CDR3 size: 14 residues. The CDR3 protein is CASSFGRSDQPQHF. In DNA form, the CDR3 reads TGTGCCAGCAGCTTCGGCAGGTCCGATCAGCCCCAGCATTTT.

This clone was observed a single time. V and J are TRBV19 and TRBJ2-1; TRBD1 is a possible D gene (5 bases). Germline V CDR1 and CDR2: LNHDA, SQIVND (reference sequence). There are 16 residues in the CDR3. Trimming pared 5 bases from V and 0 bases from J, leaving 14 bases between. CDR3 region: CASSLTRQISYNEQFF. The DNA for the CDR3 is TGTGCCAGTAGTCTAACTCGACAGATCTCCTACAATGAGCAGTTCTTC.

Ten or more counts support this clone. Here the CDR3 reads CASSQDFSPGSGANVLTF. DNA of the CDR3: TGTGCCAGCAGCCAAGATTTTTCGCCAGGCTCTGGGGCCAACGTCCTGACTTTC. The V call is TRBV4-2, the J call TRBJ2-6; D uncertain. In germline, CDR1 is LGHNA, CDR2 YNFKEQ. This CDR3 contains 18 residues. The V end lost 0 bases, the J end lost 0 bases, and 12 bases lay between the germline ends.

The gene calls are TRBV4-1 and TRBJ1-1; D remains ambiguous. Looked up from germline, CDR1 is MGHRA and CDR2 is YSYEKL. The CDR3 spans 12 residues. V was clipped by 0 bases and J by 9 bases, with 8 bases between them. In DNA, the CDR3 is TGCGCCAGCAGCCAAGATTCGCGGAAAGCTTTCTTT. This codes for CASSQDSRKAFF.